The sample holds many counts of the clone carrying this TCR beta chain. Antigen specificity is unknown. The CDR3 spans 15 residues. Germline assignment: CDR1 DFQATT and CDR2 SNEGSKA (reference sequence). V was pared by 1 base and J by 2 bases, with 14 bases between. The PBMCs studied were ones that came from roughly 9.4 ml fresh peripheral blood. Authors of the study amplified TCR beta CDR3 regions from RNA transcripts. First-round RT-PCR of the TCR CDR3 relied on the HTBI primer set. TCRdb itself ran the multiplex PCR reads through MiXCR, one entry per CDR3 protein. The table records about 560,000 distinct CDR3 sequences, around 15% of them present only once. The data stem from a study of T cells in Graves' hyperthyroidism and ophthalmopathy. Study-wide points: The authors' 13 V-J model separated ophthalmopathy from stable hyperthyroidism. Blood also held most thyroid clonotypes expanded beyond 0.001.

The clonotype originates from a woman in her thirties or forties with Graves' hyperthyroidism. V gene TRBV20-1 combines with J gene TRBJ2-5; D is possibly TRBD1 (5 bases). The specimen was blood. CDR3 DNA sequence: TGCAGTGCTAGAGCAACAGGATTACGGCAAGAGACCCAGTACTTC. Protein product: CSARATGLRQETQYF.